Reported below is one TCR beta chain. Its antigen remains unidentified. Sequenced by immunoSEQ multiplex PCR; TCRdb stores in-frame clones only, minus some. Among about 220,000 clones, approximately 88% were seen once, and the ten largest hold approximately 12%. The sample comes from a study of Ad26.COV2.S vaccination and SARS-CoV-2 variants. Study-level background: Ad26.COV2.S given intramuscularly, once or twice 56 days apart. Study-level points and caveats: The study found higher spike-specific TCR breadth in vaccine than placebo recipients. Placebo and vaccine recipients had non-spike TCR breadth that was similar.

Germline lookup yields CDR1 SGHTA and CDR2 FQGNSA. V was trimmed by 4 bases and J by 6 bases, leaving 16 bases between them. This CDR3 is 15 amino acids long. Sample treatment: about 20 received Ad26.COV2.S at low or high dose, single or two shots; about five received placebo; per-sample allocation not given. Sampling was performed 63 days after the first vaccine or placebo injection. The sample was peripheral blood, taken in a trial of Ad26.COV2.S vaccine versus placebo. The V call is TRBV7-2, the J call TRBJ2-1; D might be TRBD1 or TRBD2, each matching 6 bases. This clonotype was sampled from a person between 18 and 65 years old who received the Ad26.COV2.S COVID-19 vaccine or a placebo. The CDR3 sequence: CASSSRGATSNEQFF. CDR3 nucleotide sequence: TGTGCCAGCAGCTCAAGGGGGGCGACTAGCAATGAGCAGTTCTTC.